These 11 T cell receptor beta chains were all obtained from the same sample, sequenced in a study of shared clonotypes between healthy human individuals. CD8 cells classed as naive were CD45RO-negative and positively selected for CCR7, excluding terminally differentiated effector memory CD45RA+ cells. Generated by immunoSEQ multiplex PCR, the TCRdb table keeps only in-frame clones and is missing some. Of 2 million to 2.5 million clones listed, approximately 95% are singletons. The sequenced sample consisted of naive CD8+ T cells sorted from blood. These receptors originate from a man in his late teens or twenties in good health.

This chain joins TRBV13 and TRBJ2-3, with 7 bases aligning to TRBD1. CDR1 is PRHDT, CDR2 FYEKMQ, per germline (reference sequence). J gave up 5 bases and V 3 bases, and 11 bases lay outside the gene matches. This CDR3 is 16 amino acids long. The CDR3 sequence: CASSLLMTGKLDTQYF. CDR3 nucleotide sequence: TGTGCCAGCAGCTTGCTTATGACAGGGAAGCTAGATACGCAGTATTTT.

The genes are TRBV6-5 and TRBJ2-5, with 10 positions matching TRBD2. The junction had 8 bases not matched to a gene; V was cut back by 8 bases and J by 5 bases. Germline CDR1 MNHEY, CDR2 SVGAGI. The CDR3 is made up of 14 amino acids. CDR3 region: CASGSSGSGETQYF. CDR3 sequence (DNA): TGTGCCAGCGGTTCTAGCGGGAGTGGGGAGACCCAGTACTTC.

The genes are TRBV28 and TRBJ1-5; the match to TRBD1 covers 7 bases. The germline V gene has CDR1 MDHEN and CDR2 SYDVKM. The CDR3 contains 17 residues. The J segment lost 3 bases and the V segment lost 4 bases, leaving 12 bases of the junction unmatched. CDR3 nucleotides: TGTGCCAGCAGTTCCACCAGACAGGGAGTATACAATCAGCCCCAGCATTTT. Encoded protein: CASSSTRQGVYNQPQHF.

The CDR3 is CASSLVAVEYEQYF. DNA for the CDR3: TGTGCCAGCAGCTTGGTGGCAGTTGAGTACGAGCAGTACTTC. The chain links TRBV5-8 to TRBJ2-7, with D unclear. V lost 0 bases to trimming and J lost 4 bases, with 11 bases between them. Germline loops: CDR1 SGHTS, CDR2 YDEGEE. This CDR3 spans 14 amino acids.

The rearrangement uses TRBV11-2 and TRBJ2-3, with unresolved D. The CDR3 has 14 amino acids. CDR1 is SGHAT and CDR2 is FQNNGV in the germline V gene. Between the trimmed V and J ends, which lost 5 bases and 4 bases, there was a span of 13 bases. CDR3 region: CASSPVPSPDTQYF. The CDR3 bases are TGTGCCAGCAGCCCGGTCCCCTCTCCAGATACGCAGTATTTT.

CDR3 protein: CASSRRLAGDYNEQFF. The CDR3 bases are TGCGCCAGCAGCCGCAGACTAGCGGGGGACTACAATGAGCAGTTCTTC. This chain joins TRBV4-3 and TRBJ2-1; the match to TRBD2 covers 12 bases. J gave up 3 bases and V 4 bases, and 4 bases lay outside the gene matches. The CDR3 is 16 residues long. The germline CDR1 and CDR2 sequences are LGHNA and YSLEER.

This chain links TRBV5-6 with TRBJ2-7, with 11 bases that match TRBD1. V dropped 6 bases and J dropped 3; count of bases not matched to a gene: 20. Germline CDR1 is SGHDT and CDR2 is YYEEEE. CDR3 size: 19 residues. The CDR3 sequence is CASTERVTLWGQGVYEQYF. Here the CDR3 DNA reads TGTGCCAGCACCGAACGCGTAACATTGTGGGGACAGGGGGTCTACGAGCAGTACTTC.

Remarks on this clone: Different DNA sequences within this sample yield the same CDR3. The chain is built from TRBV28 and TRBJ2-6, with D unclear. V was cut by 6 bases and J by 2 bases, with 8 bases left in between. The CDR3 has 14 residues. The germline gives CDR1 MDHEN, CDR2 SYDVKM. The CDR3, as DNA: TGTGCCAGCAGGCCCGGAGCTGGGGCCAACGTCCTGACTTTC. Amino acid sequence: CASRPGAGANVLTF. The variable domain in full, completed from reference TRBV28 and TRBJ2-6, reads DVKVTQSSRYLVKRTGEKVFLECVQDMDHENMFWYRQDPGLGLRLIYFSYDVKMKEKGDIPEGYSVSREKKERFSLILESASTNQTSMYLCASRPGAGANVLTFGAGSRLTVL.

This chain links TRBV6-5 with TRBJ1-1, with D perhaps TRBD1 (6 bases). Germline CDR1 reads MNHEY; CDR2 reads SVGAGI. The CDR3 sequence is 14 residues long. Trimming removed 9 bases from V and 3 bases from J, with 17 bases in between. The DNA of the CDR3 is TGTGCCAGTGGGGACATCTTTGAGGACACTGAAGCTTTCTTT. Translated, it gives CASGDIFEDTEAFF.

The CDR3 loop is CASRKGGEKLFF. The CDR3 DNA sequence: TGTGCCAGCAGGAAAGGGGGAGAAAAACTGTTTTTT. V is TRBV6-6 and J is TRBJ1-4; D perhaps matches TRBD1 (6 bases). The CDR3 is 12 residues long. Germline V CDR1 and CDR2: MNHNY, SVGAGI (reference sequence). V was cut by 6 bases and J by 8 bases, with 10 bases left in between.

The V gene is TRBV4-3, the J gene TRBJ2-7; TRBD1 matches at 9 bases. V dropped 3 bases and J dropped 7; count of bases not matched to a gene: 10. In germline, CDR1 is LGHNA, CDR2 YSLEER. This CDR3 has 15 residues. CDR3 loop: CASSHLQGAAWEQYF. The CDR3 DNA reads TGCGCCAGCAGCCACCTACAGGGGGCGGCGTGGGAGCAGTACTTC.